Listed below are T cell receptor beta chains from one sample, sequenced in a study of human T cells and chemical hapten exposure. TCRdb fed the RACE reads into MiXCR, producing one record per CDR3 protein. The sample gives tens of thousands of distinct CDR3 sequences, roughly 10% of which show up once; more than 4% is in the top ten. The starting material was whole blood, obtained in connection with sensitization to the hapten diphenylcyclopropenone (DPC). The receptors were gathered from a woman in her forties or fifties with alopecia areata. Some clones in this sample may be carry-over from other donors' samples. CDR3s include the opening cysteine and the closing phenylalanine or tryptophan. The D gene is left open where the match is weak. Only some rows state a clone size, as once, few, many or a class for expanded clones.

J gene: TRBJ2-4; clone size: once; V gene: TRBV25-1; D gene: NA; CDR3 protein: CASRGTGRENIQYF; CDR3 DNA: TGTGCCAGCAGGGGAACTGGGCGCGAAAACATTCAGTACTTC
J gene: TRBJ2-1; clone size: many; V gene: TRBV20-1; D gene: NA; CDR3 protein: CSATKSSYNEQFF; CDR3 DNA: TGCAGTGCTACAAAGAGCTCCTACAATGAGCAGTTCTTC
J gene: TRBJ1-5; clone size: NA; V gene: TRBV4-2; D gene: NA; CDR3 protein: CASSEEIRRQPQHF; CDR3 DNA: TGTGCCAGCAGCGAGGAGATTAGGCGGCAGCCCCAGCATTTT
J gene: TRBJ2-1; clone size: many; V gene: TRBV9; D gene: NA; CDR3 protein: CASSRELWDEQFF; CDR3 DNA: TGTGCCAGCTCTCGGGAGTTATGGGATGAGCAGTTCTTC
J gene: TRBJ2-7; clone size: few; V gene: TRBV14; D gene: NA; CDR3 protein: CASSPKVTFNRLKDEQYF; CDR3 DNA: TGTGCCAGCAGCCCCAAAGTTACGTTTAACAGGCTGAAGGACGAGCAGTACTTC
J gene: TRBJ2-3; clone size: NA; V gene: TRBV20-1; D gene: NA; CDR3 protein: CSAAWISSTDTQYF; CDR3 DNA: TGCAGTGCGGCTTGGATTTCTAGCACAGATACGCAGTATTTT
J gene: TRBJ2-7; clone size: many; V gene: TRBV5-1; D gene: TRBD2; CDR3 protein: CASSPGTSGYSYEQYF; CDR3 DNA: TGCGCCAGCAGCCCCGGGACTAGCGGTTACTCCTACGAGCAGTACTTC
J gene: TRBJ2-1; clone size: NA; V gene: TRBV28; D gene: NA; CDR3 protein: CASSAPVLRHNEQFF; CDR3 DNA: TGTGCCAGCAGTGCACCGGTCCTCCGCCACAATGAGCAGTTCTTC
J gene: TRBJ2-7; clone size: many; V gene: TRBV9; D gene: NA; CDR3 protein: CASSVRFETYEQYF; CDR3 DNA: TGTGCCAGCAGCGTACGGTTCGAGACGTACGAGCAGTACTTC
J gene: TRBJ2-7; clone size: few; V gene: TRBV20-1; D gene: TRBD2; CDR3 protein: CSAQPFGLAGGRYF; CDR3 DNA: TGCAGTGCTCAACCCTTCGGCCTAGCGGGGGGTCGGTACTTC
J gene: TRBJ2-2; clone size: few; V gene: TRBV9; D gene: TRBD2; CDR3 protein: CASSVGTSGITGELFF; CDR3 DNA: TGTGCCAGCAGCGTTGGGACTAGCGGGATAACCGGGGAGCTGTTTTTT
J gene: TRBJ2-3; clone size: many; V gene: TRBV12-3/TRBV12-4; D gene: NA; CDR3 protein: CASSIYGRSTDTQYF; CDR3 DNA: TGTGCCAGCAGTATTTATGGCAGAAGCACAGATACGCAGTATTTT
J gene: TRBJ1-1; clone size: few; V gene: TRBV11-2; D gene: NA; CDR3 protein: CASSQLRSNTEAFF; CDR3 DNA: TGTGCCAGCAGCCAACTACGTTCGAACACTGAAGCTTTCTTT
J gene: TRBJ2-1; clone size: many; V gene: TRBV20-1; D gene: TRBD1; CDR3 protein: CSARTPGGQGHDEQFF; CDR3 DNA: TGCAGTGCTAGGACCCCGGGGGGACAGGGCCACGATGAGCAGTTCTTC
J gene: TRBJ2-1; clone size: many; V gene: TRBV19; D gene: TRBD2; CDR3 protein: CASSTRTSGRGGEQFF; CDR3 DNA: TGTGCCAGTAGTACCCGGACTAGCGGGAGGGGAGGGGAGCAGTTCTTC
J gene: TRBJ2-3; clone size: few; V gene: TRBV6-6; D gene: NA; CDR3 protein: CASSYSLGAPDTQYF; CDR3 DNA: TGTGCCAGCAGTTACTCGCTCGGGGCGCCAGATACGCAGTATTTT
J gene: TRBJ2-4; clone size: NA; V gene: TRBV20-1; D gene: NA; CDR3 protein: CSAMVGLAKNIQYF; CDR3 DNA: TGCAGTGCTATGGTAGGGCTAGCCAAAAACATTCAGTACTTC
J gene: TRBJ2-5; clone size: NA; V gene: TRBV4-1; D gene: TRBD2; CDR3 protein: CASSPKGRADQETQYF; CDR3 DNA: TGCGCCAGCAGCCCAAAGGGGAGGGCCGACCAAGAGACCCAGTACTTC
J gene: TRBJ2-1; clone size: many; V gene: TRBV18; D gene: NA; CDR3 protein: CASSPPSYNEQFF; CDR3 DNA: TGTGCCAGCTCACCCCCCAGTTACAATGAGCAGTTCTTC
J gene: TRBJ2-7; clone size: NA; V gene: TRBV27; D gene: NA; CDR3 protein: CASRPRTDSYEQYF; CDR3 DNA: TGTGCCAGCAGACCTCGGACAGACTCCTACGAGCAGTACTTC
J gene: TRBJ2-1; clone size: NA; V gene: TRBV29-1; D gene: NA; CDR3 protein: CSAGESSYNEQFF; CDR3 DNA: TGCAGCGCCGGGGAGAGCTCCTACAATGAGCAGTTCTTC
J gene: TRBJ1-5; clone size: NA; V gene: TRBV5-1; D gene: NA; CDR3 protein: CASSLEPNQPQHF; CDR3 DNA: TGCGCCAGCAGCTTGGAACCGAATCAGCCCCAGCATTTT
J gene: TRBJ2-2; clone size: few; V gene: TRBV11-2; D gene: NA; CDR3 protein: CASSLDPLRRRWGTGELFF; CDR3 DNA: TGTGCCAGCAGCTTAGATCCCCTGCGTAGGAGATGGGGAACCGGGGAGCTGTTTTTT
J gene: TRBJ1-5; clone size: few; V gene: TRBV7-2; D gene: TRBD1; CDR3 protein: CASSTRTGRDQPQHF; CDR3 DNA: TGTGCCAGCAGCACCCGGACAGGAAGGGATCAGCCCCAGCATTTT
J gene: TRBJ2-7; clone size: NA; V gene: TRBV28; D gene: NA; CDR3 protein: CASSLSGQSSYEQYF; CDR3 DNA: TGTGCCAGCAGTTTATCGGGGCAGTCCTCCTACGAGCAGTACTTC